This T cell receptor (beta chain) emerged from a study of T cell repertoires in cytomegalovirus infection. Study as a whole: CMV epitopes in the study were HLA-C-restricted (recently identified) and HLA-B-restricted (well studied). Public TCR beta signatures indicated both CMV infection and matching HLA type. Study findings and constraints: It was HLA-C-restricted CMV-specific TCR beta clonotypes that dominated the response ex vivo. Of the TCR beta families, the public ones yielded a cumulative frequency that identified carriers of CMV plus the relevant HLA.

In TCRdb, the reads were re-called with MiXCR into one record per CDR3 protein. The sample contains hundreds of thousands of distinct CDR3 sequences, less than 35% of which appear only once. Germline assignment: CDR1 SGHVT and CDR2 SQSDAQ. V was cut by 6 bases and J by 5 bases, with 11 bases left in between. The CDR3 extends over 12 amino acids. In this sample, this clonotype turned up a few times. What it binds is not known. This specimen consisted of cultured CD8+ T cells from PBMCs, obtained from culture after CMV antigen stimulation. This TCR came from a human donor in good health (CMV status not recorded). Some clones in this sample may be carry-over from other donors' samples. V is TRBV7-4 and J is TRBJ2-7, with a possible D match to TRBD2 (5 bases). CDR3 in amino acids: CASRKGAHEQYV. The CDR3 region has the DNA TGTGCCAGCAGAAAGGGAGCCCACGAGCAGTACGTC.